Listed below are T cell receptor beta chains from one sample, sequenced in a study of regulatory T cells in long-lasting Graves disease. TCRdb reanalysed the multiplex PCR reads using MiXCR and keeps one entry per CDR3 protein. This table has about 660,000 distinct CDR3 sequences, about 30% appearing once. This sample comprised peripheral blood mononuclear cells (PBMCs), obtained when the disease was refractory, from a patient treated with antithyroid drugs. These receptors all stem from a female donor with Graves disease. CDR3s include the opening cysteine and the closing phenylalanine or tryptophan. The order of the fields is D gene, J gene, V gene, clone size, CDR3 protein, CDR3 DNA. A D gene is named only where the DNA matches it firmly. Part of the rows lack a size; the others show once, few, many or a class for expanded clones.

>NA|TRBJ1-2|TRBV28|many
CASSYREHYGYTF
TGTGCCAGCAGTTACAGGGAACACTATGGCTACACCTTC
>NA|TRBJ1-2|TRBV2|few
CASSAWTASAYGYTF
TGTGCCAGCAGCGCCTGGACAGCCAGCGCCTATGGCTACACCTTC
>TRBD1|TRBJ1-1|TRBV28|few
CASRGTGGLYTEAFF
TGTGCCAGCAGGGGGACAGGGGGCCTTTACACTGAAGCTTTCTTT
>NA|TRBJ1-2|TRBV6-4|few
CASSPKAGGNYGYTF
TGTGCCAGCAGTCCCAAGGCGGGGGGTAACTATGGCTACACCTTC
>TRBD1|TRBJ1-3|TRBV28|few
CASSSQRDRFGNTIYF
TGTGCCAGCAGTTCCCAGCGGGACAGGTTCGGAAACACCATATATTTT
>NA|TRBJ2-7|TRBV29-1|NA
CSLRSGDEQYF
TGCAGCCTGCGGTCCGGGGATGAGCAGTACTTC
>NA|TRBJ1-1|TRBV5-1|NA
CASSLALGLNTEAFF
TGCGCCAGCAGCTTGGCTCTGGGATTAAACACTGAAGCTTTCTTT
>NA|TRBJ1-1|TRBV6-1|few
CASRRGMGTEAFF
TGTGCCAGCAGGAGGGGAATGGGCACTGAAGCTTTCTTT
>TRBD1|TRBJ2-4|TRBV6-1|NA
CASSTAGGNIQYF
TGTGCCAGCAGTACGGCAGGGGGCAACATTCAGTACTTC
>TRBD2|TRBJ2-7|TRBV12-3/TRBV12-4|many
CASSFGTSGSSYEQYF
TGTGCCAGCAGTTTTGGGACTAGCGGGAGCTCCTACGAGCAGTACTTC
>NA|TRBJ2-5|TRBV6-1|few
CASSHGVVRGETQYF
TGTGCCAGCAGTCACGGGGTAGTCAGAGGGGAGACCCAGTACTTC
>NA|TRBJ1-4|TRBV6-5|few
CASSYSPTPNEKLFF
TGTGCCAGCAGTTACTCCCCGACCCCAAATGAAAAACTGTTTTTT
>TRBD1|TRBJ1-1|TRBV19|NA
CASSPHPGQGTNTEAFF
TGTGCCAGTAGTCCGCACCCGGGACAGGGGACGAACACTGAAGCTTTCTTT
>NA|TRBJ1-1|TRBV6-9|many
CASSYPLNGGTEAFF
TGTGCCAGCAGTTACCCGTTAAACGGGGGAACTGAAGCTTTCTTT
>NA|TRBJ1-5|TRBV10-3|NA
CAISVQGTNQPQHF
TGTGCCATCAGTGTTCAGGGGACCAATCAGCCCCAGCATTTT
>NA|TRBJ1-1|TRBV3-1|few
CASSQGGQDTEAFF
TGTGCCAGCAGCCAAGGGGGGCAGGACACTGAAGCTTTCTTT
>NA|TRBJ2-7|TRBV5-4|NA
CASSLSPVAYEQYF
TGTGCCAGCAGCTTGTCCCCAGTGGCCTACGAGCAGTACTTC
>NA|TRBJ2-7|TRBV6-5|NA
CASSYNPRSCEQYF
TGTGCCAGCAGTTACAACCCGCGTAGTTGCGAGCAGTACTTC
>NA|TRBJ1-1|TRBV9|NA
CASSANVQGTEAFF
TGTGCCAGCAGCGCTAATGTTCAGGGCACTGAAGCTTTCTTT
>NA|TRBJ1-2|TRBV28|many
CASSLQGAPDGYTF
TGTGCCAGCAGTTTACAGGGCGCCCCGGATGGCTACACCTTC
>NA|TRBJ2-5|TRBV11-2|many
CASTSKAGSWETQYF
TGTGCCAGCACCTCGAAGGCAGGGAGTTGGGAGACCCAGTACTTC
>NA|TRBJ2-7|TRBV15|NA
CATSRDRSSYEQYF
TGTGCCACCAGCAGAGACAGGAGCTCCTACGAGCAGTACTTC
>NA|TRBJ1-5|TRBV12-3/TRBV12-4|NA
CASSTQVHQPQHF
TGTGCCAGCAGCACCCAGGTCCATCAGCCCCAGCATTTT
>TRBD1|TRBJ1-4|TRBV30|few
CAWQGAGEKLFF
TGTGCCTGGCAGGGGGCCGGTGAAAAACTGTTTTTT
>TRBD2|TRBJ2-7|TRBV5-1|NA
CASSLWNIAGGPYEQYF
TGCGCCAGCAGCTTGTGGAATATAGCGGGAGGACCCTACGAGCAGTACTTC
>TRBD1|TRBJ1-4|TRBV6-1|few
CASSYWTGQEKLFF
TGTGCCAGCAGCTATTGGACAGGGCAGGAAAAACTGTTTTTT
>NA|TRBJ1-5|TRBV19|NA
CASSHLQAPISNQPQHF
TGTGCCAGTAGTCACCTACAGGCGCCAATTAGCAATCAGCCCCAGCATTTT
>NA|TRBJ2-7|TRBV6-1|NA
CASGGLGEQYF
TGTGCCAGCGGGGGACTCGGCGAGCAGTACTTC
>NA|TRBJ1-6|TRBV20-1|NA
CSAFDPLEYNSPLHF
TGCAGTGCTTTTGACCCCCTTGAGTATAATTCACCCCTCCACTTT
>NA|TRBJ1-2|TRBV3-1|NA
CASSQEGQPYGYTF
TGTGCCAGCAGCCAAGAGGGGCAGCCCTATGGCTACACCTTC
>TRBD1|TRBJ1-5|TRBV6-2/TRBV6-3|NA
CASSTTGRNQPQHF
TGTGCCAGCAGTACGACAGGGCGCAATCAGCCCCAGCATTTT
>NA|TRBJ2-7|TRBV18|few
CASSPRQDYEQYF
TGTGCCAGCTCACCACGGCAGGACTACGAGCAGTACTTC
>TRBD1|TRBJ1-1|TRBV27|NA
CASSPISPAGTGNTEAFF
TGTGCCAGCAGTCCCATCAGCCCCGCAGGGACAGGGAACACTGAAGCTTTCTTT
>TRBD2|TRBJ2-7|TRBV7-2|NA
CASSSPGTKYEQYF
TGTGCCAGCAGCTCCCCCGGGACTAAATACGAGCAGTACTTC
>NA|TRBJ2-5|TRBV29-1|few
CSVTLLGGAYSYQETQYF
TGCAGCGTAACCTTGTTGGGGGGCGCCTATTCGTACCAAGAGACCCAGTACTTC
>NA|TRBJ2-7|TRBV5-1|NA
CASSFKSSYEQYF
TGCGCCAGCAGCTTTAAAAGCTCCTACGAGCAGTACTTC
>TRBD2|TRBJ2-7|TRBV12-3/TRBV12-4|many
CASSFRTSGSKEQYF
TGTGCCAGCAGTTTTAGGACTAGCGGGAGTAAGGAGCAGTACTTC
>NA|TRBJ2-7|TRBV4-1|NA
CASSPPGGTGRTHEQYF
TGCGCCAGCAGCCCCCCGGGGGGGACAGGGAGAACGCACGAGCAGTACTTC
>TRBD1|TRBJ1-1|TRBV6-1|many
CASSERRGLEAFF
TGTGCCAGCAGTGAAAGGAGGGGGCTTGAAGCTTTCTTT
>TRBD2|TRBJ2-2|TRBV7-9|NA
CASSPTRTSSGELFF
TGTGCCAGCAGCCCTACTAGGACTAGCAGCGGGGAGCTGTTTTTT
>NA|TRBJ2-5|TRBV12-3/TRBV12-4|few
CASSLVWELGRQYRATQYF
TGTGCCAGCAGTTTAGTTTGGGAGTTAGGCCGACAGTACCGGGCGACCCAGTACTTC
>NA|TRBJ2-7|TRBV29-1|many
CSVGGVSIDRLGEQYF
TGCAGCGTGGGCGGGGTTTCGATAGACCGGCTGGGAGAGCAGTACTTC
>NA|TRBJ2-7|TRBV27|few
CASSITPLEWSYEQYF
TGTGCCAGCAGTATAACCCCGCTAGAGTGGTCCTACGAGCAGTACTTC
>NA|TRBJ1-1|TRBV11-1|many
CASSWRTTGNTEAFF
TGTGCCAGCAGCTGGCGGACGACAGGGAACACTGAAGCTTTCTTT
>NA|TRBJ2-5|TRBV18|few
CASSLPWTTQDETQYF
TGTGCCAGCTCACTACCTTGGACAACCCAGGACGAGACCCAGTACTTC
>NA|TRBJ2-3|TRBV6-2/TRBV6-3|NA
CASSYAWPGMSADTQYF
TGTGCCAGCAGTTACGCCTGGCCAGGGATGAGCGCAGATACGCAGTATTTT
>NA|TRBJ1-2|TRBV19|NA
CASTHPSGLYGYTF
TGTGCCAGTACCCACCCTTCGGGGCTCTATGGCTACACCTTC
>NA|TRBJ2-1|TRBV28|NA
CASSKDRGNEQFF
TGTGCCAGCAGTAAGGACAGAGGCAATGAGCAGTTCTTC